This T cell receptor (beta chain) was obtained from a study of response to subunit inactivated influenza vaccine. Study-wide findings and caveats: Only a handful of new T cells, the authors suggested, are recruited with each seasonal influenza vaccination.

This clonotype was seen a few times. The antigen is undetermined. The CDR3 totals 15 residues. Germline CDR1 LNHNV, CDR2 YYDKDF (reference sequence). Losses at the gene ends were 4 bases for V and 5 bases for J; bases not matched to a gene: 9. TCRdb re-called the RT-PCR reads through MiXCR, storing one row per CDR3 protein. Counted here are over 800,000 distinct CDR3 sequences, around 20% occurring once; the ten biggest clones make up roughly 10%. The receptor comes from a man aged 50 to 59 who received an inactivated influenza vaccine. The specimen was PBMCs from blood, collected around 5 days after vaccination. The V and J genes are TRBV15 and TRBJ2-3, with 7 bases aligning to TRBD1. The CDR3 bases are TGTGCCACCAGCATTTACGGGACAGAGGGAGATACGCAGTATTTT. This sequence encodes CATSIYGTEGDTQYF. Based on the CDR3 plus reference TRBV15 and TRBJ2-3, the full variable domain is DAMVIQNPRYQVTQFGKPVTLSCSQTLNHNVMYWYQQKSSQAPKLLFHYYDKDFNNEADTPDNFQSRRPNTSFCFLDIRSPGLGDTAMYLCATSIYGTEGDTQYFGPGTRLTVL.